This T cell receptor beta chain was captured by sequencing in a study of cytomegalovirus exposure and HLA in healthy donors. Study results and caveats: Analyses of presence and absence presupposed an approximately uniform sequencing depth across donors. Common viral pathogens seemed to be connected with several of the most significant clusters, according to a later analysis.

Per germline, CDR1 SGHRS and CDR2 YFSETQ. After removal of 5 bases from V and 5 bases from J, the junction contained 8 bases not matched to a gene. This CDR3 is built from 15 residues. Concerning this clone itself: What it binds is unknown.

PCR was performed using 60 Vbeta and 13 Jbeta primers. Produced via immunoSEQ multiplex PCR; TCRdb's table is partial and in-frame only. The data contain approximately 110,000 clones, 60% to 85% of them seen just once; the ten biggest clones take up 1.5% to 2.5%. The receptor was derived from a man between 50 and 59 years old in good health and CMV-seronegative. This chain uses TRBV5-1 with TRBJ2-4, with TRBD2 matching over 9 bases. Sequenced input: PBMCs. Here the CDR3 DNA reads TGCGCCAGCAGTTATAGCGGGGGCCCGGAAAACATTCAGTACTTC. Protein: CASSYSGGPENIQYF.